The 2 T cell receptor beta chains in this list originate from one sample, sequenced in a study of blood T cell repertoires in COVID-19. Repertoires were generated with immunoSEQ multiplex PCR, while TCRdb's copy carries only in-frame clones and drops some. The sample lists 95,000 to 150,000 clones; approximately 83% were seen once. The sample consisted of peripheral blood. Receptors were obtained from a man aged 80 or over with active or convalescent COVID-19.

The chain uses TRBV24-1 and TRBJ2-2; perhaps TRBD2 as D (5 bases). This CDR3 has 11 residues. The germline gives CDR1 KGHDR, CDR2 SFDVKD. V was clipped by 7 bases and J by 7 bases, with 6 bases between them. The CDR3 sequence is CATSEGGELFF. As DNA, the CDR3 is TGTGCCACCAGCGAGGGCGGGGAGCTGTTTTTT.

This chain uses TRBV28 with TRBJ1-2; 7 nucleotides align to TRBD1. The CDR3 spans 15 residues. With V trimmed by 1 base and J by 4 bases, 6 bases remained unmatched. In germline, CDR1 is MDHEN, CDR2 SYDVKM. CDR3 residues: CASSLYAGGGYGYTF. CDR3 DNA sequence: TGTGCCAGCAGTTTATACGCAGGGGGAGGCTATGGCTACACCTTC.